This entry lists 17 T cell receptor beta chains sequenced from one sample in a study of T cell repertoires in cytomegalovirus infection. MiXCR, run by TCRdb on the reads, gives a single entry per CDR3 protein. The sample records a few hundred thousand distinct CDR3 sequences, around 40% being singletons. Their antigen targets remain unknown. Sequences were derived from cultured PBMCs, sampled from culture after CMV antigen stimulation. The receptors stem from a human donor in good health (CMV status not recorded). Some clones in this sample may be carry-over from other donors' samples.

This chain joins TRBV12-3 or TRBV12-4 and TRBJ1-1, with 10 bases that match TRBD1. V was clipped by 11 bases and J by 7 bases; unmatched bases: 10. The CDR3 spans 13 residues. CDR3 DNA: TGTGCCGGGAGGACAGGGGGTTTTGGTGAAGCTTTCTTT. It is translated as CAGRTGGFGEAFF.

This clonotype was seen a single time. V is TRBV19 and J is TRBJ2-3, with a weak D call TRBD1 (6 bases). CDR1 and CDR2 from the germline V gene are LNHDA and SQIVND (reference sequence). Trimming shortened V by 10 bases and J by 5 bases, and 16 bases separated the two germline ends. The CDR3 totals 13 residues. DNA for the CDR3: TGTGCCACCGCCGGGGACATGGAAGATACGCAGTATTTT. This codes for CATAGDMEDTQYF.

This sequence joins TRBV7-2 and TRBJ1-2, with D hard to call. This CDR3 contains 13 residues. Trimming removed 5 bases from V and 3 bases from J, with 10 bases in between. Germline assignment: CDR1 SGHTA and CDR2 FQGNSA. The CDR3 DNA reads TGTGCCAGCAGCCGCGGGGTTGACTATGGCTACACCTTC. This codes for CASSRGVDYGYTF.

This chain connects TRBV7-8 to TRBJ2-1, with TRBD2 identical over 7 bases. The CDR3 contains 18 residues. V dropped 2 bases and J dropped 0; count of bases not matched to a gene: 10. Germline V gene data show CDR1 as SGHVS and CDR2 as FQNEAQ. Written as DNA, the CDR3 is TGTGCCAGCAGCTTAACGTGGGGGGGAGGTAGCTCCTACAATGAGCAGTTCTTC. Protein product: CASSLTWGGGSSYNEQFF.

The chain combines TRBV12-3 or TRBV12-4 with TRBJ2-7; D not resolved. The germline V and J ends were trimmed by 7 bases and 3 bases, with 13 bases remaining between them. This CDR3 comprises 13 residues. The CDR3 nucleotides read TGTGCCAGCACCAAGCCGGGCCGCTACGAGCAGTACTTC. It specifies CASTKPGRYEQYF.

This clonotype occurred a few times. The junction does not match germline at one end; this may be a read error. J is TRBJ2-2 and V is TRBV6-5; 8 nucleotides line up with TRBD1. This CDR3 spans 17 amino acids. The V gene's germline CDR1 is MNHEY and CDR2 SVGAGI. The CDR3 nucleotides are TGTGCCAGCAGTTACCCTCGGACAGGGACGAAAACCGGGGAGCTGTTTTTT. The encoded protein is CASSYPRTGTKTGELFF.

The chain employs TRBV5-4 and TRBJ1-2; D ambiguous. The germline V gene encodes CDR1 SGHNT and CDR2 YYREEE (reference sequence). Trimming cost V 4 bases and J 2 bases, with 15 bases left between them. The CDR3 contains 15 residues. This CDR3 reads CASSEGSSLNYGYTF. CDR3 DNA: TGTGCCAGCAGCGAAGGGAGCAGCCTAAACTATGGCTACACCTTC.

The chain links TRBV20-1 to TRBJ2-1, with TRBD2 matching 7 bases. Germline CDR1 and CDR2: DFQATT and SNEGSKA (reference sequence). The CDR3 has 14 residues. Trimming removed 3 bases from V and 10 bases from J; junction bases left unmatched: 12. Here the CDR3 reads CSARGPGGSLEQFF. The CDR3 DNA reads as TGCAGTGCTAGGGGGCCCGGCGGGAGTCTAGAGCAGTTCTTC.

The V and J genes are TRBV7-2 and TRBJ2-7; TRBD2 is a possible D gene (5 bases). V dropped 3 bases and J dropped 0 bases, with 12 bases sitting between them. The CDR3 sequence is 15 residues long. Germline-derived CDR1 and CDR2 are SGHTA and FQGNSA. The CDR3 sequence is CASSFIGVGSYEQYF. The CDR3 DNA sequence: TGTGCCAGCAGCTTCATCGGGGTGGGCTCCTACGAGCAGTACTTC.

This clonotype was observed many times. The V and J genes are TRBV4-2 and TRBJ1-4; no firm D call. The CDR3 contains 13 residues. Germline CDR1 and CDR2: LGHNA and YNFKEQ. Deletions cut 3 bases from V and 8 bases from J, with 10 bases between. The CDR3 DNA reads TGTGCCAGCAGCCACGACGAAGAGGAAAAACTGTTTTTT. Encoded protein: CASSHDEEEKLFF.

This clonotype was seen only a few times. The chain joins TRBV6-1 to TRBJ1-1; D is unresolved. This CDR3 contains 15 residues. Trimming cost V 5 bases and J 1 base, with 14 bases left between them. Germline CDR1 and CDR2: MNHNS and SASEGT. CDR3 coding DNA: TGTGCCAGCAGTCCGTTTGGGATGGGGAACACTGAAGCTTTCTTT. This translates into CASSPFGMGNTEAFF.

A few counts support this clonotype. The CDR3 nucleotides read TGTGCCAGTAGTGACCACGATGCAGCCACCCGGATCCATGAGCAGTTCTTC. Residues: CASSDHDAATRIHEQFF. V usage is TRBV19 and J usage is TRBJ2-1; D unresolved. Trimming stripped 5 bases from V and 8 bases from J, with 25 bases between. CDR1 is LNHDA, CDR2 SQIVND, per germline (reference sequence). The CDR3 sequence is 17 residues long.

The chain employs TRBV24-1 and TRBJ2-3; a weak D match, TRBD2 (7 bases). Germline V gives CDR1 KGHDR, CDR2 SFDVKD. With 7 bases removed from V and 4 bases from J, the gap between germline ends came to 20 bases. The CDR3 runs to 16 residues. DNA of the CDR3: TGTGCCACCAGAGACCTCCCAGGGAGGGGGGCAGATACGCAGTATTTT. Its translation: CATRDLPGRGADTQYF.

This clonotype appeared a few times. The chain links TRBV7-2 to TRBJ2-1, with 7 bases lining up with TRBD1. With 5 bases clipped from V and 0 bases from J, the junction kept 4 bases outside the gene matches. The CDR3 loop spans 15 amino acids. Germline V gene sequence: CDR1 SGHTA, CDR2 FQGNSA. CDR3 in DNA: TGTGCCAGCAGCCGGGACAGCCGCTCCTACAATGAGCAGTTCTTC. Translation: CASSRDSRSYNEQFF.

J is TRBJ2-1 and V is TRBV29-1; 8 nucleotides match TRBD1. Germline V lookup: CDR1 SQVTM, CDR2 ANQGSEA. Trimming cost V 3 bases and J 8 bases; bases outside gene matches: 3. The CDR3 is 12 amino acids. This CDR3 is CSVETGVDEQFF. Here the CDR3 DNA reads TGCAGCGTTGAGACAGGGGTCGATGAGCAGTTCTTC.

The gene calls are TRBV18 and TRBJ2-7, with no clear D. The CDR3 loop spans 16 amino acids. Germline V gene lookup returns CDR1 KGHSH and CDR2 LQKENI. V was pared by 2 bases and J by 3 bases, with 17 bases between. The CDR3 nucleotides are TGTGCCAGCTCACCAAACCCCGAAATTTCCAGCTACGAGCAGTACTTC. Residues: CASSPNPEISSYEQYF.

This clonotype was counted between two and nine times. J is TRBJ2-7 and V is TRBV20-1; D may be TRBD2 (6 bases). CDR3 length: 13 amino acids. Germline assignment: CDR1 DFQATT and CDR2 SNEGSKA (reference sequence). V was pared by 2 bases and J by 3 bases, with 11 bases between. The CDR3 nucleotides read TGCAGTGCTAGATCGGGGGTGGACTACGAGCAGTACTTC. This gives the protein CSARSGVDYEQYF.